The 21 T cell receptor beta chains presented below share a single source sample, sequenced in a study of blood T cell repertoires in COVID-19. The repertoire was sequenced with immunoSEQ multiplex PCR; TCRdb's copy has only in-frame clones and lacks some. The sample yields around 130,000 clones, roughly four fifths seen once. Source material: PBMCs or T cells enriched from blood (not recorded which). These receptors were obtained from a woman in her late teens or twenties who had been exposed to COVID-19.

The chain uses TRBV14 and TRBJ1-1, with D perhaps matching TRBD1 (5 bases). V was cut by 5 bases and J by 0 bases, with 7 bases left in between. Germline V gives CDR1 SGHDN, CDR2 FVKESK. The CDR3 runs 13 residues. The CDR3 sequence is CASSGGMNTEAFF. In nucleotides, the CDR3 is TGTGCCAGCAGCGGGGGGATGAACACTGAAGCTTTCTTT.

The chain carries TRBV5-4 and TRBJ1-6; 8 nucleotides agree with TRBD1. Unmatched junction bases numbered 5, after V lost 2 bases and J lost 10 bases. The CDR3 is 14 amino acids. Germline V lookup: CDR1 SGHNT, CDR2 YYREEE (reference sequence). CDR3 in DNA: TGTGCCAGCAGCTTCGACAGGGGCTCCTCACCCCTCCACTTT. Translation gives CASSFDRGSSPLHF.

The rearrangement links TRBV30 to TRBJ1-1; TRBD1 is a possible D gene (5 bases). The CDR3 has 12 residues. Germline V gives CDR1 GTSNPN, CDR2 SVGIG (reference sequence). V was trimmed by 2 bases and J by 6 bases, leaving 10 bases between them. The CDR3 loop reads CAWSPGYAEAFF. Written as DNA, the CDR3 is TGTGCCTGGAGTCCAGGGTACGCTGAAGCTTTCTTT.

This sequence joins TRBV6-2 or TRBV6-3 and TRBJ1-2; maybe TRBD1 (5 bases). Germline lookup yields CDR1 MNHEY and CDR2 SVGEGT. The CDR3 has 13 amino acids. V was trimmed by 4 bases and J by 2 bases, leaving 8 bases between them. The CDR3 spells CASSFPGNYGYTF. The CDR3 DNA reads as TGTGCCAGCAGTTTTCCAGGGAACTATGGCTACACCTTC.

This rearrangement joins TRBV9 to TRBJ2-7, with 7 bases fitting TRBD1. The CDR3 covers 15 residues. Trimming cost V 3 bases and J 3 bases; bases outside gene matches: 9. In germline, CDR1 is SGDLS, CDR2 YYNGEE. CDR3 in amino acids: CASSEGTDRIYEQYF. DNA for the CDR3: TGTGCCAGCAGCGAGGGGACAGATCGAATCTACGAGCAGTACTTC.

A single count supports this clone. The V gene is TRBV27, the J gene TRBJ2-1, with 7 bases fitting TRBD2. The CDR3 is made up of 16 amino acids. V was pared by 3 bases and J by 5 bases, with 10 bases of the junction left unmatched. CDR1 is MNHEY and CDR2 is SMNVEV in the germline V gene (reference sequence). CDR3 bases: TGTGCCAGCAGTTTTAGCTGGCGGGAGCTCAACAATGAGCAGTTCTTC. Amino acid sequence: CASSFSWRELNNEQFF.

This chain connects TRBV5-1 to TRBJ2-2, with 7 bases identical to TRBD2. Losses at the gene ends were 4 bases for V and 6 bases for J; bases not matched to a gene: 9. The germline gives CDR1 SGHRS, CDR2 YFSETQ. The CDR3 has 15 amino acids. DNA for the CDR3: TGCGCCAGCAGCCTAAGCGGGGCCGAGGCCGGGGAGCTGTTTTTT. This encodes CASSLSGAEAGELFF.

The rearrangement links TRBV14 to TRBJ1-2; D perhaps matches TRBD1 (6 bases). Germline values: CDR1 SGHDN, CDR2 FVKESK. The CDR3 runs to 13 residues. Trimming took off 4 bases at V and 2 bases at J, with 8 bases between the two ends. The CDR3 coding sequence is TGTGCCAGCAGCCTCGACAGGAACTATGGCTACACCTTC. Translating gives CASSLDRNYGYTF. The full variable domain, in which reference TRBV14 and TRBJ1-2 provide the parts outside the CDR3, is EAGVTQFPSHSVIEKGQTVTLRCDPISGHDNLYWYRRVMGKEIKFLLHFVKESKQDESGMPNNRFLAERTGGTYSTLKVQPAELEDSGVYFCASSLDRNYGYTFGSGTRLTVV.

This sequence joins TRBV18 and TRBJ2-7, with TRBD2 matching 12 bases. The V gene's germline CDR1 is KGHSH and CDR2 LQKENI. With V trimmed by 0 bases and J by 3 bases, 9 bases remained unmatched. This CDR3 comprises 18 residues. CDR3 sequence (DNA): TGTGCCAGCTCACCACCCCTCGGACTAGCGGGATCAAACTACGAGCAGTACTTC. Amino acids: CASSPPLGLAGSNYEQYF.

The rearrangement uses TRBV10-3 and TRBJ1-5, with no clear D. V was clipped by 0 bases and J by 4 bases, with 7 bases between them. This CDR3 is built from 14 residues. Germline values: CDR1 ENHRY, CDR2 SYGVKD. The CDR3 is CAISESTGNQPQHF. CDR3 nucleotide sequence: TGTGCCATCAGTGAGTCGACTGGGAATCAGCCCCAGCATTTT.

The chain carries TRBV5-6 and TRBJ2-1, with TRBD2 matching over 13 bases. The germline V gene has CDR1 SGHDT and CDR2 YYEEEE. This CDR3 has 17 amino acids. J was trimmed by 4 bases and V by 1 base; bases with no gene match: 5. CDR3 loop: CASSLPKLAGGYNEQFF. CDR3 DNA sequence: TGTGCCAGCAGCTTGCCCAAACTAGCGGGAGGGTACAATGAGCAGTTCTTC.

The chain combines TRBV24-1 with TRBJ1-2; 9 bases align to TRBD1. The CDR3 consists of 14 residues. Germline CDR1 and CDR2: KGHDR and SFDVKD. The V and J ends lost 4 bases and 8 bases, in that order; junction bases with no gene match: 7. The DNA for the CDR3 is TGTGCCACCAGTGACCTGACAGGGGGAGGAGGCTACACCTTC. Translated, it gives CATSDLTGGGGYTF.

The chain uses TRBV24-1 and TRBJ2-1; 10 nucleotides align to TRBD1. J lost 5 bases, V lost 4 bases, and 10 bases had no gene match. Germline assignment: CDR1 KGHDR and CDR2 SFDVKD. The CDR3 loop spans 17 amino acids. The CDR3: CATSDRMGQGTHNEQFF. The CDR3 coding sequence is TGTGCCACCAGTGACCGGATGGGACAGGGGACACACAATGAGCAGTTCTTC.

This rearrangement joins TRBV7-8 to TRBJ2-7, with D tentatively TRBD1 (6 bases). The CDR3 spans 13 residues. Germline V CDR1 and CDR2: SGHVS, FQNEAQ. V was trimmed by 4 bases and J by 3 bases, leaving 10 bases between them. The CDR3 DNA reads TGTGCCAGCAGCTCGACAGGAAACTACGAGCAGTACTTC. This sequence encodes CASSSTGNYEQYF.

The V and J genes are TRBV9 and TRBJ2-1, with 7 positions matching TRBD2. Germline loops: CDR1 SGDLS, CDR2 YYNGEE. This CDR3 is built from 17 residues. V trimming: 3 bases; J trimming: 2 bases; junction bases outside the gene matches: 11. This CDR3 is CASSAQAPGTTYNEQFF. The CDR3 DNA reads TGTGCCAGCAGCGCCCAGGCACCCGGGACTACCTACAATGAGCAGTTCTTC.

This sequence joins TRBV15 and TRBJ1-1; no reliable D call. Germline V gene data show CDR1 as LNHNV and CDR2 as YYDKDF (reference sequence). The CDR3 covers 13 residues. V lost 0 bases and J 5 bases, leaving 7 bases between the germline ends. In DNA form, the CDR3 reads TGTGCCACCAGCAGAGATCGAGATACTGAAGCTTTCTTT. Protein product: CATSRDRDTEAFF.

Comment on this clone: Other DNA sequences within the sample encode an identical CDR3. The rearrangement joins TRBV28 to TRBJ2-3, with D perhaps matching TRBD1 (6 bases). The CDR3 runs 14 residues. From germline, CDR1 is MDHEN and CDR2 SYDVKM. Trimming stripped 5 bases from V and 0 bases from J, with 9 bases between. In DNA form, the CDR3 reads TGTGCCAGCAGTCTTACAGGGAGCACAGATACGCAGTATTTT. Residues: CASSLTGSTDTQYF.

The chain is built from TRBV5-1 and TRBJ1-1; 8 bases align to TRBD1. Looked up from germline, CDR1 is SGHRS and CDR2 is YFSETQ. The CDR3 spans 16 residues. V trimming: 4 bases; J trimming: 2 bases; junction bases outside the gene matches: 10. CDR3 loop: CASSPSGQVINTEAFF. The CDR3 coding sequence is TGCGCCAGCAGCCCTTCGGGACAGGTCATAAACACTGAAGCTTTCTTT.

V usage is TRBV5-1 and J usage is TRBJ2-5; 7 nucleotides align to TRBD1. This CDR3 region has 14 residues. V dropped 4 bases and J dropped 2; count of bases not matched to a gene: 5. CDR1 is SGHRS and CDR2 is YFSETQ in the germline V gene. The CDR3 loop is CASSLGTAQETQYF. CDR3 DNA sequence: TGCGCCAGCAGCCTCGGGACAGCTCAAGAGACCCAGTACTTC.

This rearrangement joins TRBV7-9 to TRBJ2-1; 9 bases line up with TRBD2. With 3 bases clipped from V and 2 bases from J, the junction kept 11 bases outside the gene matches. This CDR3 comprises 18 residues. Germline-derived CDR1 and CDR2 are SEHNR and FQNEAQ (reference sequence). The CDR3 reads CASSLGLASPIAYNEQFF. Written as DNA, the CDR3 is TGTGCCAGCAGCTTGGGACTAGCCTCTCCCATTGCCTACAATGAGCAGTTCTTC. Full variable domain (missing parts from reference TRBV7-9 and TRBJ2-1): DTGVSQNPRHKITKRGQNVTFRCDPISEHNRLYWYRQTLGQGPEFLTYFQNEAQLEKSRLLSDRFSAERPKGSFSTLEIQRTEQGDSAMYLCASSLGLASPIAYNEQFFGPGTRLTVL.

The V call is TRBV5-1, the J call TRBJ1-1; no reliable D call. Germline assignment: CDR1 SGHRS and CDR2 YFSETQ. The V end lost 2 bases, the J end lost 0 bases, and 5 bases lay between the germline ends. The CDR3 runs 13 residues. CDR3 nucleotide sequence: TGCGCCAGCAGCTTCCTAATGAACACTGAAGCTTTCTTT. This gives the protein CASSFLMNTEAFF.